This passage covers 32 T cell receptor beta chains from one sample sequenced in a study of T-cell memory formation after mild COVID-19. MiXCR was run by TCRdb on the 5' RACE reads, yielding one entry per CDR3 protein. This sample carries about 150,000 distinct CDR3 sequences, approximately 5.7% of them seen once, and the ten largest clones take 2% to 2.5%. The sample comprised PBMCs or a T cell subset sorted from them (not recorded which). All receptors derive from an adult woman who had mild COVID-19 (a few samples of this study predate the infection). Cell type and time point are not known.

At least ten counts were recorded for this clonotype. The chain couples TRBV4-1 to TRBJ2-3, with a weak D call TRBD2 (6 bases). There are 15 residues in the CDR3. V lost 0 bases and J lost 7, with 14 bases in between. Germline V gene data show CDR1 as MGHRA and CDR2 as YSYEKL. The CDR3 protein is CASSQEALLANTQYF. The CDR3 region has the DNA TGCGCCAGCAGCCAAGAAGCCTTGCTAGCGAATACGCAGTATTTT.

This clonotype came up a few times. This chain connects TRBV20-1 to TRBJ1-5; the D gene is possibly TRBD1 (5 bases). Looked up from germline, CDR1 is DFQATT and CDR2 is SNEGSKA (reference sequence). Trimming removed 0 bases at V and 1 base at J, with 10 bases between. CDR3 length: 15 residues. CDR3 sequence (DNA): TGCAGTGCTAGAGAGTGGGGGATAAGCAATCAGCCCCAGCATTTT. Translation: CSAREWGISNQPQHF.

The chain is built from TRBV7-2 and TRBJ2-7; a possible D gene is TRBD1 (6 bases). The V end lost 3 bases, the J end lost 2 bases, and 11 bases lay between the germline ends. In germline, CDR1 is SGHTA, CDR2 FQGNSA. The CDR3 has 14 amino acids. The CDR3 bases are TGTGCCAGCAGCTTCCGACAGGTCACCTACGAGCAGTACTTC. It encodes CASSFRQVTYEQYF.

This clonotype has a count of ten or more. This chain connects TRBV5-5 to TRBJ2-1; no firm D call. The germline V gene encodes CDR1 SGHKS and CDR2 YYEKEE (reference sequence). The CDR3 is 15 residues long. Trimming removed 0 bases at V and 0 bases at J, with 7 bases between. In nucleotides, the CDR3 is TGTGCCAGCAGCTTGGCAGGATACTCCTACAATGAGCAGTTCTTC. Translated, it gives CASSLAGYSYNEQFF.

The V gene is TRBV10-3, the J gene TRBJ1-6; D not resolved. The germline gives CDR1 ENHRY, CDR2 SYGVKD. The CDR3 covers 14 residues. Deletions cut 4 bases from V and 5 bases from J, with 9 bases between. CDR3 nucleotides: TGTGCCATCAGTGGGAACATAGATAATTCACCCCTCCACTTT. Amino acid sequence: CAISGNIDNSPLHF.

This clonotype was detected many times. The chain joins TRBV7-6 to TRBJ2-3; D is unclear. CDR1 SGHVS and CDR2 FNYEAQ come from the germline V gene. V was cut by 5 bases and J by 0 bases, with 9 bases left in between. This CDR3 contains 14 residues. The CDR3 sequence is CASSPSTSTDTQYF. Written as DNA, the CDR3 is TGTGCCAGCAGCCCTTCCACTAGCACAGATACGCAGTATTTT.

The chain carries TRBV4-1 and TRBJ2-7, with TRBD2 matching 8 bases. Unmatched junction bases numbered 7, after V lost 4 bases and J lost 2 bases. The germline gives CDR1 MGHRA, CDR2 YSYEKL. This CDR3 spans 15 amino acids. The CDR3, as DNA: TGCGCCAGCAGCCGGTCGGGGGGGGAACCCTACGAGCAGTACTTC. It is translated as CASSRSGGEPYEQYF.

Only a few counts were recorded for this clonotype. V and J are TRBV24-1 and TRBJ2-7; tentatively, D is TRBD1 or TRBD2 (6 bases each). This CDR3 has 14 residues. Trimming shortened V by 6 bases and J by 5 bases, and 16 bases separated the two germline ends. Looked up from germline, CDR1 is KGHDR and CDR2 is SFDVKD. The CDR3 coding sequence is TGTGCCACCAGTCCAGTAGGGGGGCTCGACGAGCAGTACTTC. It codes for CATSPVGGLDEQYF.

This clonotype was found many times. This chain uses TRBV20-1 with TRBJ2-1, with TRBD2 matching over 7 bases. V trimming: 5 bases; J trimming: 0 bases; junction bases outside the gene matches: 7. Germline V gene lookup returns CDR1 DFQATT and CDR2 SNEGSKA (reference sequence). The CDR3 is 15 residues long. CDR3 loop: CSASQAGSSYNEQFF. The CDR3 DNA follows: TGCAGTGCTTCTCAAGCGGGGAGCTCCTACAATGAGCAGTTCTTC.

This clonotype was counted only a few times. The CDR3 coding sequence is TGTGCCACCAGCAGAAACCGGGCCCTCTATGGCTACACCTTC. Its protein product is CATSRNRALYGYTF. The chain is built from TRBV15 and TRBJ1-2, with D hard to call. Germline CDR1 LNHNV, CDR2 YYDKDF (reference sequence). The V gene lost 2 bases and the J gene lost 4 bases, with 11 bases spanning the gap. The length of the CDR3 is 14 residues. Full variable domain (rest looked up from reference TRBV15 and TRBJ1-2): DAMVIQNPRYQVTQFGKPVTLSCSQTLNHNVMYWYQQKSSQAPKLLFHYYDKDFNNEADTPDNFQSRRPNTSFCFLDIRSPGLGDTAMYLCATSRNRALYGYTFGSGTRLTVV.

The rearrangement links TRBV7-3 to TRBJ2-3; D is uncertain. Germline CDR1 is SGHTA and CDR2 is FQGTGA. The CDR3 extends over 14 amino acids. Trimming pared 9 bases from V and 0 bases from J, leaving 13 bases between. Here the CDR3 DNA reads TGTGCCAGTCGGACGGGTGTCAGCACAGATACGCAGTATTTT. As protein: CASRTGVSTDTQYF.

The gene calls are TRBV14 and TRBJ2-5; no clear D gene. Trimming left V 2 bases short and J 1 base short, with 5 bases between. The CDR3 has 13 residues. CDR1 is SGHDN and CDR2 is FVKESK in the germline V gene. In DNA form, the CDR3 reads TGTGCCAGCAGCCAAAGGTTCCAAGAGACCCAGTACTTC. This codes for CASSQRFQETQYF.

This clonotype was counted only a few times. The chain combines TRBV10-3 with TRBJ2-7; the match to TRBD1 covers 7 bases. The trim removed 2 bases at V and 4 bases at J, leaving 8 bases unmatched. The CDR3 runs 15 residues. The germline gives CDR1 ENHRY, CDR2 SYGVKD. The CDR3 spells CAISETRQGGYEQYF. The DNA for the CDR3 is TGTGCCATCAGTGAGACGAGACAGGGTGGTTACGAGCAGTACTTC.

This clonotype was recorded at least ten times. The chain joins TRBV5-1 to TRBJ2-1; TRBD2 matches 7 bases. V trimming: 4 bases; J trimming: 0 bases; junction bases outside the gene matches: 4. CDR3 length: 15 residues. Per the germline V gene, CDR1 is SGHRS and CDR2 is YFSETQ. In nucleotides, the CDR3 is TGCGCCAGCAGCCCCTCTAGCGGCTCCTACAATGAGCAGTTCTTC. Amino acids: CASSPSSGSYNEQFF.

This clonotype came up a few times. The V call is TRBV3-1, the J call TRBJ1-1; D is unresolved. The CDR3 length is 15 residues. Looked up from germline, CDR1 is LGHDT and CDR2 is YNNKEL (reference sequence). The V end was cut by 4 bases, the J end by 1 base, with 13 bases between. The CDR3 here is CASSPTEGANTEAFF. For the CDR3, the DNA is TGTGCCAGCAGCCCTACCGAAGGAGCGAACACTGAAGCTTTCTTT.

The chain recombines TRBV29-1 with TRBJ2-7; 10 bases match TRBD2. Trimming at V came to 6 bases and at J to 3 bases, leaving 5 bases not matched to a gene. The germline CDR1 and CDR2 sequences are SQVTM and ANQGSEA. The length of the CDR3 is 13 residues. This CDR3 reads CSVQRGGLYEQYF. CDR3 nucleotides: TGCAGCGTCCAGCGGGGGGGCCTCTACGAGCAGTACTTC.

This clonotype occurred a few times. This chain joins TRBV27 and TRBJ2-3; 9 nucleotides align to TRBD2. Germline V lookup: CDR1 MNHEY, CDR2 SMNVEV (reference sequence). Trimming at V came to 5 bases and at J to 0 bases, leaving 9 bases not matched to a gene. The CDR3 is 17 residues long. As DNA, the CDR3 is TGTGCCAGCAGTCCAATAGGGACTAGCCCAAGCACAGATACGCAGTATTTT. This encodes CASSPIGTSPSTDTQYF.

The table lists this clonotype with many counts. The chain has TRBV12-3 or TRBV12-4 and TRBJ2-4, with a possible D match to TRBD2 (6 bases). The CDR3 is made up of 12 amino acids. V shed 4 bases and J shed 9 bases, with 10 bases lying between them. Here the CDR3 DNA reads TGTGCCAGCAGTTCTGCCGGGGGCATTCAGTACTTC. Protein sequence: CASSSAGGIQYF.

This clonotype was counted many times. This chain uses TRBV7-2 with TRBJ2-7; 7 nucleotides agree with TRBD1. Germline trimming cut 3 bases from V and 3 bases from J; bases unmatched to any gene: 14. The CDR3 length is 17 residues. Germline-derived CDR1 and CDR2 are SGHTA and FQGNSA. The CDR3 DNA follows: TGTGCCAGCAGCTTGGGCATTCGGACAGGTTCCCTCTACGAGCAGTACTTC. As protein: CASSLGIRTGSLYEQYF.

This clonotype was seen many times. This rearrangement joins TRBV2 to TRBJ2-3, with D perhaps matching TRBD2 (6 bases). Germline V CDR1 and CDR2: SNHLY, FYNNEI. The CDR3 contains 13 residues. V was trimmed by 7 bases and J by 7 bases, leaving 15 bases between them. The CDR3 DNA reads TGTGCCAGCACTGGGGCCCTAGCGAATACGCAGTATTTT. It is translated as CASTGALANTQYF.

This clonotype has ten or more counts. The rearrangement joins TRBV7-8 to TRBJ2-1; 8 bases are a match to TRBD2. This CDR3 is built from 18 residues. V lost 4 bases, J lost 4 bases, and 15 bases stayed unmatched. From germline, CDR1 is SGHVS and CDR2 FQNEAQ. The CDR3, as DNA: TGTGCCAGCAGCTCCTATGGGGGGACACTAGCGGTGTACAATGAGCAGTTCTTC. Translation gives CASSSYGGTLAVYNEQFF.

This clonotype was seen only a few times. J is TRBJ1-2 and V is TRBV2; D unclear. The CDR3 loop spans 14 amino acids. Germline V gene sequence: CDR1 SNHLY, CDR2 FYNNEI. The germline V and J ends were trimmed by 4 bases and 0 bases, with 9 bases remaining between them. This CDR3 reads CASSVQSANYGYTF. CDR3 coding DNA: TGTGCCAGCAGTGTTCAGTCCGCTAACTATGGCTACACCTTC.

The V gene is TRBV24-1, the J gene TRBJ2-5; 7 bases match TRBD2. Germline V gives CDR1 KGHDR, CDR2 SFDVKD. J lost 3 bases, V lost 5 bases, and 11 bases had no gene match. The CDR3 spans 16 residues. The CDR3 region is CATSAPGSGREETQYF. In nucleotides, the CDR3 is TGTGCCACCAGTGCCCCTGGTTCAGGGAGGGAAGAGACCCAGTACTTC.

This clonotype was recorded at least ten times. The chain couples TRBV5-6 to TRBJ2-1; D is perhaps TRBD1 (5 bases). V dropped 1 base and J dropped 8 bases, with 28 bases sitting between them. The length of the CDR3 is 19 residues. CDR1 and CDR2 from the germline V gene are SGHDT and YYEEEE. CDR3 loop: CASSLKLGRVMPVGDEQFF. The DNA of the CDR3 is TGTGCCAGCAGCTTGAAACTCGGCAGGGTAATGCCTGTTGGGGATGAGCAGTTCTTC.

The chain is built from TRBV12-3 or TRBV12-4 and TRBJ2-1, with D possibly being TRBD2 (6 bases). The V gene lost 3 bases and the J gene lost 5 bases, with 17 bases spanning the gap. This CDR3 has 16 residues. In nucleotides, the CDR3 is TGTGCCAGCAGTTTCAGATCCGTGGGACTCAACAATGAGCAGTTCTTC. As protein: CASSFRSVGLNNEQFF.

This clonotype was observed at least ten times. The rearrangement uses TRBV3-1 and TRBJ1-1; 8 bases agree with TRBD1. The junction had 11 bases not matched to a gene; V was cut back by 0 bases and J by 5 bases. This CDR3 comprises 17 residues. CDR1 LGHDT and CDR2 YNNKEL come from the germline V gene (reference sequence). The CDR3 bases are TGTGCCAGCAGCCAAGAAAGAAAACCAGGGGGCTTGACTGAAGCTTTCTTT. This gives the protein CASSQERKPGGLTEAFF.

This clonotype has more than one count but fewer than ten. The CDR3 DNA reads as TGCGCCAGTACGCAAGAGGGGCCCTACGAGCAGTACTTC. Its translation: CASTQEGPYEQYF. The J gene is TRBJ2-7, the V gene TRBV5-1; D is possibly TRBD1 or TRBD2 (5 bases each). Trimming shortened V by 8 bases and J by 2 bases, and 14 bases separated the two germline ends. The CDR3 sequence is 13 residues long. Germline values: CDR1 SGHRS, CDR2 YFSETQ.

This clonotype was recorded at least ten times. The V gene is TRBV15, the J gene TRBJ2-7; D gene ambiguous. The CDR3 length is 15 residues. The germline V gene has CDR1 LNHNV and CDR2 YYDKDF (reference sequence). Trimming cost V 0 bases and J 5 bases, with 14 bases left between them. DNA of the CDR3: TGTGCCACCAGCAGAGATTACGGTAGCTCTGACGAGCAGTACTTC. Its translation: CATSRDYGSSDEQYF.

This clonotype was observed a few times. This chain uses TRBV3-1 with TRBJ2-3; a possible D gene is TRBD2 (6 bases). This CDR3 is built from 17 residues. The V and J ends lost 0 bases and 2 bases respectively, with 15 bases between them. Per the germline V gene, CDR1 is LGHDT and CDR2 is YNNKEL (reference sequence). The CDR3 here is CASSQDRGSGYTDTQYF. CDR3 in DNA: TGTGCCAGCAGCCAAGATCGGGGTAGCGGATACACAGATACGCAGTATTTT.

This clonotype was found many times. As DNA, the CDR3 is TGTGCCAGCAGACGAATTCCGGTCTTTAATTCACCCCTCCACTTT. This encodes CASRRIPVFNSPLHF. The chain links TRBV11-2 to TRBJ1-6; D ambiguous. Germline-derived CDR1 and CDR2 are SGHAT and FQNNGV. The CDR3 totals 15 residues. With 6 bases removed from V and 6 bases from J, the gap between germline ends came to 15 bases.

This clonotype was detected a few times. The V gene is TRBV7-3, the J gene TRBJ1-6; D possibly corresponds to TRBD1 (5 bases). Germline loops: CDR1 SGHTA, CDR2 FQGTGA. V was cut by 0 bases and J by 7 bases, with 13 bases left in between. The CDR3 is made up of 16 amino acids. CDR3 region: CASSLTGGVINSPLHF. As DNA, the CDR3 is TGTGCCAGCAGCTTAACAGGAGGGGTAATCAATTCACCCCTCCACTTT.

This clonotype was picked up many times. This chain uses TRBV5-1 with TRBJ2-7, with D hard to call. The CDR3 has 13 residues. Trimming removed 3 bases at V and 5 bases at J, with 12 bases between. Germline lookup yields CDR1 SGHRS and CDR2 YFSETQ. The chain's CDR3 is CASSSDDGNEQYF. CDR3 nucleotide sequence: TGCGCCAGCAGCTCGGACGATGGGAACGAGCAGTACTTC. Looking up the rest from reference TRBV5-1 and TRBJ2-7 gives the full variable domain: KAGVTQTPRYLIKTRGQQVTLSCSPISGHRSVSWYQQTPGQGLQFLFEYFSETQRNKGNFPGRFSGRQFSNSRSEMNVSTLELGDSALYLCASSSDDGNEQYFGPGTRLTVT.